This entry lists 15 T cell receptor beta chains sequenced from one sample in a study of blood T cell repertoires in COVID-19. Method: immunoSEQ multiplex PCR; TCRdb's copy keeps in-frame clones and lacks some. The sample records 160,000 or so clones, 82% being singletons. The sequencing sample was made of peripheral blood. All receptors come from a woman between 65 and 79 years old with acute or convalescent COVID-19.

This clone was observed a handful of times. This sequence joins TRBV28 and TRBJ1-2; 8 bases line up with TRBD1. The V and J ends lost 5 bases and 3 bases, in that order; junction bases with no gene match: 8. Germline CDR1 reads MDHEN; CDR2 reads SYDVKM. The CDR3 totals 15 residues. CDR3: CASSGHGQGHYGYTF. CDR3 coding DNA: TGTGCCAGCAGTGGTCATGGACAGGGACACTATGGCTACACCTTC.

The CDR3 here is CASSNRDRQPQHF. CDR3 in DNA: TGTGCCAGCAGTAACAGGGATCGACAGCCCCAGCATTTT. The chain uses TRBV12-3 or TRBV12-4 and TRBJ1-5, with D maybe TRBD1 (6 bases). V gave up 5 bases and J gave up 7 bases, with 12 bases separating them. This CDR3 comprises 13 residues.

This chain joins TRBV19 and TRBJ2-7; 9 bases agree with TRBD1. Germline values: CDR1 LNHDA, CDR2 SQIVND (reference sequence). After removal of 5 bases from V and 3 bases from J, the junction contained 8 bases not matched to a gene. This CDR3 region has 15 residues. CDR3 DNA sequence: TGTGCCAGTAGTCTGGGACAGGGCCTTTTCTACGAGCAGTACTTC. Amino acids: CASSLGQGLFYEQYF.

The genes are TRBV9 and TRBJ1-2; D is unresolved. CDR1 and CDR2 from the germline V gene are SGDLS and YYNGEE. The CDR3 loop spans 15 amino acids. The germline V and J ends were trimmed by 1 base and 3 bases, with 13 bases remaining between them. The CDR3 DNA is TGTGCCAGCAGCGTAAGAGGGATCCTGGACTATGGCTACACCTTC. Translating gives CASSVRGILDYGYTF. The variable domain in full, completed from reference TRBV9 and TRBJ1-2, reads DSGVTQTPKHLITATGQRVTLRCSPRSGDLSVYWYQQSLDQGLQFLIQYYNGEERAKGNILERFSAQQFPDLHSELNLSSLELGDSALYFCASSVRGILDYGYTFGSGTRLTVV.

This clone appeared a single time. The chain has TRBV28 and TRBJ2-5, with D tentatively TRBD2 (6 bases). Trimming took off 4 bases at V and 0 bases at J, with 9 bases between the two ends. Per the germline V gene, CDR1 is MDHEN and CDR2 is SYDVKM. The CDR3 sequence is 14 residues long. The CDR3 reads CASSSRDYQETQYF. The CDR3 nucleotides read TGTGCCAGCAGTTCCCGGGACTACCAAGAGACCCAGTACTTC. The full variable domain, with the rest looked up from reference TRBV28 and TRBJ2-5, is DVKVTQSSRYLVKRTGEKVFLECVQDMDHENMFWYRQDPGLGLRLIYFSYDVKMKEKGDIPEGYSVSREKKERFSLILESASTNQTSMYLCASSSRDYQETQYFGPGTRLLVL.

The gene calls are TRBV7-9 and TRBJ2-1; a possible D gene is TRBD1 (5 bases). Germline V gene sequence: CDR1 SEHNR, CDR2 FQNEAQ (reference sequence). The length of the CDR3 is 15 residues. The V and J ends lost 5 bases and 1 base respectively, with 12 bases between them. CDR3 loop: CASSRQIISYNEQFF. CDR3 nucleotides: TGTGCCAGCAGCCGACAGATCATATCCTACAATGAGCAGTTCTTC.

The gene calls are TRBV29-1 and TRBJ1-1, with a weak D call TRBD1 (6 bases). CDR1 and CDR2 (germline): SQVTM, ANQGSEA. The CDR3 contains 12 residues. V lost 5 bases to trimming and J lost 5 bases, with 12 bases between them. The CDR3 reads CSVSGDRTEAFF. Here the CDR3 DNA reads TGCAGCGTTTCAGGGGATAGAACTGAAGCTTTCTTT. The full variable domain, in which reference TRBV29-1 and TRBJ1-1 provide the parts outside the CDR3, is SAVISQKPSRDICQRGTSLTIQCQVDSQVTMMFWYRQQPGQSLTLIATANQGSEATYESGFVIDKFPISRPNLTFSTLTVSNMSPEDSSIYLCSVSGDRTEAFFGQGTRLTVV.

The rearrangement uses TRBV7-2 and TRBJ2-2; D unresolved. This CDR3 region has 13 residues. The germline CDR1 and CDR2 sequences are SGHTA and FQGNSA. V lost 5 bases to trimming and J lost 3 bases, with 7 bases between them. The CDR3 coding sequence is TGTGCCAGCAGCGGCTTCGACACCGGGGAGCTGTTTTTT. This translates into CASSGFDTGELFF.

This sequence joins TRBV29-1 and TRBJ2-3, with 14 bases matching TRBD2. Trimming cost V 4 bases and J 5 bases; bases outside gene matches: 2. Germline CDR1 and CDR2: SQVTM and ANQGSEA. This CDR3 is built from 14 residues. The CDR3 loop is CSVGTSGRKDTQYF. The CDR3 nucleotides are TGCAGCGTTGGGACTAGCGGGAGGAAAGATACGCAGTATTTT.

The gene calls are TRBV7-2 and TRBJ2-3; 11 bases match TRBD2. Germline assignment: CDR1 SGHTA and CDR2 FQGNSA. The V and J ends lost 0 bases and 1 base, in that order; junction bases with no gene match: 3. CDR3 size: 17 residues. CDR3 bases: TGTGCCAGCAGCTTAGCGAATAGCGGGGGGGGCACAGATACGCAGTATTTT. Its protein product is CASSLANSGGGTDTQYF.

The rearrangement uses TRBV11-2 and TRBJ2-2; D is ambiguous. Trimming left V 6 bases short and J 4 bases short, with 15 bases between. This CDR3 has 15 residues. CDR1 and CDR2 from the germline V gene are SGHAT and FQNNGV. CDR3 region: CASSINPSVTGELFF. The CDR3 DNA follows: TGTGCCAGCAGTATAAATCCCAGTGTCACCGGGGAGCTGTTTTTT.

The rearrangement links TRBV28 to TRBJ2-7; the D gene is possibly TRBD1 (5 bases). The CDR3 sequence is 13 residues long. Trimming took off 3 bases at V and 6 bases at J, with 12 bases between the two ends. CDR1 is MDHEN and CDR2 is SYDVKM in the germline V gene. This chain's CDR3 is CASSFSQGSEQYF. CDR3 coding DNA: TGTGCCAGCAGTTTTTCGCAGGGAAGCGAGCAGTACTTC.

The V and J genes are TRBV10-3 and TRBJ2-3, with 7 bases that match TRBD2. The CDR3 totals 14 residues. The trim removed 2 bases at V and 3 bases at J, leaving 2 bases unmatched. Germline lookup yields CDR1 ENHRY and CDR2 SYGVKD. Here the CDR3 DNA reads TGTGCCATCAGTGAGGGGAGGGTGACAGATACGCAGTATTTT. It is translated as CAISEGRVTDTQYF.

J is TRBJ2-7 and V is TRBV5-1; 8 nucleotides match TRBD1. This CDR3 contains 14 residues. The V gene's germline CDR1 is SGHRS and CDR2 YFSETQ. V lost 5 bases and J lost 3; bases outside the gene matches: 7. DNA for the CDR3: TGCGCCAGCAGGACAGCAGGGGGCAGCTACGAGCAGTACTTC. This gives the protein CASRTAGGSYEQYF.

The chain carries TRBV5-4 and TRBJ2-2, with 8 bases matching TRBD2. CDR1 and CDR2 (germline): SGHNT, YYREEE (reference sequence). V shed 3 bases and J 4 bases; nucleotides not matched to a gene: 11. CDR3 length: 17 residues. The CDR3 is CASSWRPYGRGTGELFF. The CDR3 nucleotides are TGTGCCAGCAGCTGGCGCCCCTACGGGAGGGGCACCGGGGAGCTGTTTTTT.